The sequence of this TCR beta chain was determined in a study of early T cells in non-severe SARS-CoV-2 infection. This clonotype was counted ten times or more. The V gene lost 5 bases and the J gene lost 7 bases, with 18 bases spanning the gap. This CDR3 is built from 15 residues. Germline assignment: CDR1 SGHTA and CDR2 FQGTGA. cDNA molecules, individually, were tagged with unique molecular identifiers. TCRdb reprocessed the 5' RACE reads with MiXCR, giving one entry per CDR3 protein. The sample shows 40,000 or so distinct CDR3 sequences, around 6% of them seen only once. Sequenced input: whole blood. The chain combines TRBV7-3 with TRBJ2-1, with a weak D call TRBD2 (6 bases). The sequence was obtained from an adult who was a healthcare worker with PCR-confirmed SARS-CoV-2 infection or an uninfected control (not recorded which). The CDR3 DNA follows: TGTGCCAGCAGCCCAGGTGGCGGGGCCATGAATGAGCAGTTCTTC. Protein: CASSPGGGAMNEQFF.